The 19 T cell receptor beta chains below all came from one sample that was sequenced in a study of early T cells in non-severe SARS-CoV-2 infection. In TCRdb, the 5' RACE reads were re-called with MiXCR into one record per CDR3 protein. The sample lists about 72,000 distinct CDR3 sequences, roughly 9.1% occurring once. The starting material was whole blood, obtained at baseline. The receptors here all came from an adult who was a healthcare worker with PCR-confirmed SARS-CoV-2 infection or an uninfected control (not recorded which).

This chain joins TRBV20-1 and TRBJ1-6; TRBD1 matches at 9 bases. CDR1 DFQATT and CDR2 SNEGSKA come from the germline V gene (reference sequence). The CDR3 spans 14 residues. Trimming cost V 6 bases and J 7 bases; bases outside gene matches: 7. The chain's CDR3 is CSAPGQGANSPLHF. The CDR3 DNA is TGCAGTGCCCCGGGACAGGGTGCGAATTCACCCCTCCACTTT.

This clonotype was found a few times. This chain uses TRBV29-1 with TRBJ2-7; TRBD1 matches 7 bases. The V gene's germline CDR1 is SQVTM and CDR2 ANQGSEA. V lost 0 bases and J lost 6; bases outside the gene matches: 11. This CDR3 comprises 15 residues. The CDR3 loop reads CSVEDPRGGLGEQYF. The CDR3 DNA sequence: TGCAGCGTTGAAGATCCACGAGGGGGCTTGGGCGAGCAGTACTTC.

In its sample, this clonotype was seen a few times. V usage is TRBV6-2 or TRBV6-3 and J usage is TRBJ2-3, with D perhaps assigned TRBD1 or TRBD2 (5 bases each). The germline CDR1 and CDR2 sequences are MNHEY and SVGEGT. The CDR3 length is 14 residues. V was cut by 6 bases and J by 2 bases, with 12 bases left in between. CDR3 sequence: CASSLRGPTDTQYF. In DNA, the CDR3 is TGTGCCAGCAGCCTCCGGGGCCCCACAGATACGCAGTATTTT.

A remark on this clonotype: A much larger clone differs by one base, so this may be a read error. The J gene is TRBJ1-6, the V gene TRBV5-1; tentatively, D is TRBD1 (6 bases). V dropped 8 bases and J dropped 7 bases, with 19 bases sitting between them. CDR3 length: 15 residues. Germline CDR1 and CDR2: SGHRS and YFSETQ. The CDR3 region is CASASDRCGNSPLHF. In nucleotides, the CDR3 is TGCGCCAGTGCTTCCGACAGGTGCGGGAATTCACCCCTCCACTTT. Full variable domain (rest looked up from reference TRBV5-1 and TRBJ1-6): KAGVTQTPRYLIKTRGQQVTLSCSPISGHRSVSWYQQTPGQGLQFLFEYFSETQRNKGNFPGRFSGRQFSNSRSEMNVSTLELGDSALYLCASASDRCGNSPLHFGNGTRLTVT.

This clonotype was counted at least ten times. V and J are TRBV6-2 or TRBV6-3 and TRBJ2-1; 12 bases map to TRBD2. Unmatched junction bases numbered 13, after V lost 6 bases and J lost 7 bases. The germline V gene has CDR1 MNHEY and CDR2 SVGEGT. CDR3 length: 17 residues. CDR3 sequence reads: CASSPAPGLAGGNEQFF. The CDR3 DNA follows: TGTGCCAGCAGCCCAGCCCCCGGGCTAGCGGGGGGGAATGAGCAGTTCTTC.

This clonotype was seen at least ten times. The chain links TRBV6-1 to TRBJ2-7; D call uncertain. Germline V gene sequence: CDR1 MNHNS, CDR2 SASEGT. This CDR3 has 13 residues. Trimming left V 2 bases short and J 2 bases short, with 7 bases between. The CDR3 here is CASSETATYEQYF. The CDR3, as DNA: TGTGCCAGCAGTGAAACAGCTACCTACGAGCAGTACTTC.

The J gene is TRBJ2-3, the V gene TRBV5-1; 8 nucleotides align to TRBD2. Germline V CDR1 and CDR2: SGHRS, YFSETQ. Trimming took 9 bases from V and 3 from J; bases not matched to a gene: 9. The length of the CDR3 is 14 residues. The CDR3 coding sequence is TGCGCCACTTCGGGGGGGCCGGAAACAGATACGCAGTATTTT. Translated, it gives CATSGGPETDTQYF.

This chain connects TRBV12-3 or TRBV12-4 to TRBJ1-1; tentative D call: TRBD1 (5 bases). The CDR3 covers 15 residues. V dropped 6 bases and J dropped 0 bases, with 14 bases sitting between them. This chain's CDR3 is CASRGPGTMNTEAFF. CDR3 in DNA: TGTGCCAGCAGAGGACCAGGGACCATGAACACTGAAGCTTTCTTT.

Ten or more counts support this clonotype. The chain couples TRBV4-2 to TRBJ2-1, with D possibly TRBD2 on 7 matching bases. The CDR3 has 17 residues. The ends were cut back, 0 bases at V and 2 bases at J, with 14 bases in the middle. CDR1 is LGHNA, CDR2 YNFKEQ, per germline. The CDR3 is CASSQDSRGGTYNEQFF. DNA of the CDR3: TGTGCCAGCAGCCAAGATTCGAGGGGGGGCACCTACAATGAGCAGTTCTTC.

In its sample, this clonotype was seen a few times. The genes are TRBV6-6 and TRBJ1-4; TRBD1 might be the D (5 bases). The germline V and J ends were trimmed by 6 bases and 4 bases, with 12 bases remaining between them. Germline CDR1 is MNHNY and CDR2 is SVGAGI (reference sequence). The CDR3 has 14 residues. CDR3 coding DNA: TGTGCCAGCAGGCGACAGAGAGATAATGAAAAACTGTTTTTT. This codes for CASRRQRDNEKLFF.

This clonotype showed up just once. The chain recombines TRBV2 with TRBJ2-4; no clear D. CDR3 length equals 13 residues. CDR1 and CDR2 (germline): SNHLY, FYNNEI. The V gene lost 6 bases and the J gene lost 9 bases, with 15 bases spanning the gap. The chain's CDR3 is CASRPTESGIQYF. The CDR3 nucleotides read TGTGCCAGCAGACCCACAGAGAGTGGCATTCAGTACTTC.

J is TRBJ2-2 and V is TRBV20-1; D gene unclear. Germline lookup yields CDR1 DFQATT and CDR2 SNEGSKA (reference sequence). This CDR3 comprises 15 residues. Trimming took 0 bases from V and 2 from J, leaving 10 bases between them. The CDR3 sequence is CSAREGSPNTGELFF. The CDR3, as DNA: TGCAGTGCTAGAGAGGGGTCACCCAACACCGGGGAGCTGTTTTTT.

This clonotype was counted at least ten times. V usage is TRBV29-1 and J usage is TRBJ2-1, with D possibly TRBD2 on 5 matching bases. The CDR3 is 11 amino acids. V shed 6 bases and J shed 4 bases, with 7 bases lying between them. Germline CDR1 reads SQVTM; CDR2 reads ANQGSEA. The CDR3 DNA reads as TGCAGCGTACGAGGGTACAATGAGCAGTTCTTC. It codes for CSVRGYNEQFF.

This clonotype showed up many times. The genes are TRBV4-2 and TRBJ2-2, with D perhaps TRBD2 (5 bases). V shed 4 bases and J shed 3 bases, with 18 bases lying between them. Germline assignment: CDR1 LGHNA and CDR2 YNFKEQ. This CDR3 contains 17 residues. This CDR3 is CASSLSLREVDTGELFF. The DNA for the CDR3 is TGTGCCAGCAGCCTGAGCCTACGGGAAGTAGACACCGGGGAGCTGTTTTTT.

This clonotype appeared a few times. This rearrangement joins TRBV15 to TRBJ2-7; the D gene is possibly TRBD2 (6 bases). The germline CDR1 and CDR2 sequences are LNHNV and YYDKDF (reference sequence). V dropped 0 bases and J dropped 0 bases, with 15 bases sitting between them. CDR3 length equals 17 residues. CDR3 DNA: TGTGCCACCAGCAGAGAGATAAGGGACTCCTACTCCTACGAGCAGTACTTC. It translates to CATSREIRDSYSYEQYF. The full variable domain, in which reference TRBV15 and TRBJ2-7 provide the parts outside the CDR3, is DAMVIQNPRYQVTQFGKPVTLSCSQTLNHNVMYWYQQKSSQAPKLLFHYYDKDFNNEADTPDNFQSRRPNTSFCFLDIRSPGLGDTAMYLCATSREIRDSYSYEQYFGPGTRLTVT.

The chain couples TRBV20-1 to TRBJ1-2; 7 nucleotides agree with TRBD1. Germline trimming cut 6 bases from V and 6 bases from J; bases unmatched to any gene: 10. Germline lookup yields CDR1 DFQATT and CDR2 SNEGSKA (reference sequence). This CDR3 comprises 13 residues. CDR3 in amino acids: CSAPRTGTHGYTF. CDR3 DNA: TGCAGTGCACCGCGGACAGGCACACATGGCTACACCTTC.

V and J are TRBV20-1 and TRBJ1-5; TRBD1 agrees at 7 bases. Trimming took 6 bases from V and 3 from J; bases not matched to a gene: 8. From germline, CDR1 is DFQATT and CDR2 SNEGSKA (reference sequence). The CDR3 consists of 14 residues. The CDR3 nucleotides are TGCAGTGCCGTTCGACAGGGAAACAATCAGCCCCAGCATTTT. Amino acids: CSAVRQGNNQPQHF.

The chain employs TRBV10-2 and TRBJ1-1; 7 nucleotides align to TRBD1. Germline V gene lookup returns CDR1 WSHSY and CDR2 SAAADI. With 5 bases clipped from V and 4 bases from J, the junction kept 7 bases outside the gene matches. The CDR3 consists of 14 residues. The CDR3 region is CASSSWTGSTEAFF. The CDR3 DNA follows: TGCGCCAGCAGTAGCTGGACAGGAAGCACTGAAGCTTTCTTT.

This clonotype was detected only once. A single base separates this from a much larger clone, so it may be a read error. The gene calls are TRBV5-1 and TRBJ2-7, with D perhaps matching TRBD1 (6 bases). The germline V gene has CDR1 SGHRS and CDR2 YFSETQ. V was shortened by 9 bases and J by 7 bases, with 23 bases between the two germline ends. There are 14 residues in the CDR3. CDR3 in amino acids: CATTDGRGKGEQYF. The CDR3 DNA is TGCGCCACCACAGACGGCAGGGGTAAAGGGGAGCAGTACTTC.